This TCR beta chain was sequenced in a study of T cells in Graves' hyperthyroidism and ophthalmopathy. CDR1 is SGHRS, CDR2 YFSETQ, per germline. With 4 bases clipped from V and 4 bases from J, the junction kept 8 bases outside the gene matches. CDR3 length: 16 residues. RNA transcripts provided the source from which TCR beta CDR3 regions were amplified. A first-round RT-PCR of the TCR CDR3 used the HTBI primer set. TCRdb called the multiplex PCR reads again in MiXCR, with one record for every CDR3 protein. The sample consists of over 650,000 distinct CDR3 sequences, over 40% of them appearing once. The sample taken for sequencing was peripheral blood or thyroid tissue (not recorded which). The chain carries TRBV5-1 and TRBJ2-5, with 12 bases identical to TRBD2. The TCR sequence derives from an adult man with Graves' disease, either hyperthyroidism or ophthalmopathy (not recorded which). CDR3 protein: CASSRRLAGDRETQYF. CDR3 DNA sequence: TGCGCCAGCAGCCGGAGACTAGCGGGAGATCGAGAGACCCAGTACTTC.